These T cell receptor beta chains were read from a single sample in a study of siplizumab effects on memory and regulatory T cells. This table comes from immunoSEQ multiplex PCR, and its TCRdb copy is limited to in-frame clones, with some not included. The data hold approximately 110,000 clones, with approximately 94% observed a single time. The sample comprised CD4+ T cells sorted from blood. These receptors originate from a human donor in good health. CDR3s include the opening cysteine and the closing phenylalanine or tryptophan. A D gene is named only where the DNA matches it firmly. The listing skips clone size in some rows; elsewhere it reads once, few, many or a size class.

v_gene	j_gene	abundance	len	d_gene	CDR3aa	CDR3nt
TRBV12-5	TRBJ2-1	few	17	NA	CASGSPFGREMRNEQFF	TGTGCTAGTGGTTCCCCTTTTGGCAGGGAGATGAGGAATGAGCAGTTCTTC
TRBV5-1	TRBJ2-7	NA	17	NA	CASSLLTGTIKPDEQYF	TGCGCCAGCAGCTTACTGACCGGGACAATAAAGCCAGACGAGCAGTACTTC
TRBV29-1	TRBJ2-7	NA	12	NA	CSVDTGSHEQYF	TGCAGCGTGGACACAGGGTCCCACGAGCAGTACTTC
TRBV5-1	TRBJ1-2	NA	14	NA	CASSLDGGIYGYTF	TGCGCCAGCAGTCTGGACGGGGGGATCTATGGCTACACCTTC
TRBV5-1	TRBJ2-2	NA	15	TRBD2	CASSLVLAGSGELFF	TGCGCCAGCAGCTTGGTACTAGCGGGCTCCGGAGAGCTGTTTTTT
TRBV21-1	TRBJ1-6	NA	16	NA	CASCTRTGPGDSPLHF	TGTGCCAGCTGCACCCGGACAGGGCCGGGGGATTCACCCCTCCACTTT
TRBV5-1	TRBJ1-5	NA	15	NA	CASSLAPGLEVPWHF	TGCGCCAGCAGCTTGGCCCCGGGCTTAGAGGTTCCGTGGCATTTT
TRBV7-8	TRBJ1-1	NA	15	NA	CASSLESRDRTEAFF	TGTGCCAGCAGCTTAGAAAGCAGGGATCGGACTGAAGCTTTCTTT
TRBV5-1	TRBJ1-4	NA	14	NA	CASSLEQLNEKLFF	TGCGCCAGCAGCTTGGAACAGCTTAATGAAAAACTGTTTTTT
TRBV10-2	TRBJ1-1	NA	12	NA	CASSTGGSEAFF	TGCGCCAGCAGCACCGGGGGCAGTGAAGCTTTCTTT
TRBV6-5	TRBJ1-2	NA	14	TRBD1	CASSRRQGGYGYTF	TGTGCCAGCAGTCGCCGACAGGGAGGCTATGGCTACACCTTC
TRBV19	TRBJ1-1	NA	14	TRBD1	CASRKDRDNTEAFF	TGTGCCAGTAGAAAAGACAGGGACAACACTGAAGCTTTCTTT
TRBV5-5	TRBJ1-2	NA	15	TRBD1	CASSSLPGQGGGYTF	TGTGCCAGCAGCTCTCTACCGGGACAGGGTGGTGGCTACACCTTC
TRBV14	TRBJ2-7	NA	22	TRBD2	CASSHRPQGSYHFSGGDYEQYF	TGTGCCAGCAGCCACAGACCCCAGGGAAGTTACCACTTTAGCGGGGGGGACTACGAGCAGTACTTC
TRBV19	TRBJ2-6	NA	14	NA	CASLLSSGANVLTF	TGTGCCAGTCTCCTAAGCTCTGGGGCCAACGTCCTGACTTTC
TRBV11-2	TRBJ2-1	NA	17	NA	CASSFRRDAVTYNEQFF	TGTGCCAGCAGCTTCCGGCGGGACGCCGTTACCTACAATGAGCAGTTCTTC
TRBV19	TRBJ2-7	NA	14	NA	CASRQDHSSYEQYF	TGTGCCAGCCGACAGGATCATAGCTCCTACGAGCAGTACTTC
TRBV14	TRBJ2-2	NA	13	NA	CASSQQNTGELFF	TGTGCCAGCAGCCAACAGAACACCGGGGAGCTGTTTTTT
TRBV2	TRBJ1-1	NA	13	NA	CASSEAAPWGAFF	TGTGCCAGCAGTGAAGCGGCCCCCTGGGGAGCTTTCTTT
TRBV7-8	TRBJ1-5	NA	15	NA	CASSFHRVGNQPQHF	TGTGCCAGCAGCTTCCACAGGGTCGGAAATCAGCCCCAGCATTTT
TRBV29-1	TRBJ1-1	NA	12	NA	CSAGTFHTEAFF	TGCAGCGCCGGGACGTTTCACACTGAAGCTTTCTTT
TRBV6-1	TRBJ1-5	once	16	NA	CASSEAQGVGNQPQHF	TGTGCCAGCAGTGAAGCTCAGGGTGTGGGCAATCAGCCCCAGCATTTT
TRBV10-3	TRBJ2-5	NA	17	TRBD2	CATSARTSGGSQETQYF	TGTGCCACCAGCGCCAGGACTAGCGGGGGTTCCCAAGAGACCCAGTACTTC
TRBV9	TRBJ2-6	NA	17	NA	CASSVVPGSSGANVLTF	TGTGCCAGCAGCGTAGTCCCGGGAAGCTCTGGGGCCAACGTCCTGACTTTC
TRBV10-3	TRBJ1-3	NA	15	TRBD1	CAISGQGLGGNTIYF	TGTGCCATCAGCGGACAGGGGTTGGGTGGAAACACCATATATTTT
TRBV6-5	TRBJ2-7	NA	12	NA	CASRRDNYEQYF	TGTGCCAGCAGAAGGGACAATTACGAGCAGTACTTC
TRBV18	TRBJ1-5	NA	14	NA	CASSPTGSYQPQHF	TGTGCCAGCTCACCTACAGGGAGTTACCAGCCCCAGCATTTT
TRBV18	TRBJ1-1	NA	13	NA	CASSQTANTEAFF	TGTGCCAGCTCACAGACAGCGAACACTGAAGCTTTCTTT
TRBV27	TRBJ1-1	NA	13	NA	CASRDRGNTEAFF	TGTGCCAGCAGGGACAGAGGAAACACTGAAGCTTTCTTT
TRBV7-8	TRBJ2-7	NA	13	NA	CASSLSLSYEQYF	TGTGCCAGCAGCTTATCCCTCTCCTACGAGCAGTACTTC
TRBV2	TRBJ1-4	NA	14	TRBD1	CASSDGQGGEKLFF	TGTGCCAGCAGTGATGGACAGGGCGGGGAAAAACTGTTTTTT
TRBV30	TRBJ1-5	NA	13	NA	CAWSLAANQPQHF	TGTGCCTGGAGTCTGGCGGCCAATCAGCCCCAGCATTTT